What follows describes a single TCR beta chain. A much bigger clone sits one base away, suggesting this may be a read error. Germline V gene sequence: CDR1 MNHEY, CDR2 SVGAGI. This CDR3 contains 15 residues. Unmatched junction bases numbered 3, after V lost 6 bases and J lost 5 bases. The data were taken from a study of control samples from healthy donors and cancer patients. The data were produced by immunoSEQ multiplex PCR, yet TCRdb's version contains in-frame clones alone and is incomplete. The table has about 150,000 clones, around 92% seen once. This clonotype was obtained from a man aged 30 to 45 in good health. The gene calls are TRBV6-5 and TRBJ2-2, with TRBD2 matching over 13 bases. The sequencing input was blood. In DNA form, the CDR3 reads TGTGCCAGCAGCCTGACTAGCGGGGGGACCGGGGAGCTGTTTTTT. Translated: CASSLTSGGTGELFF.